These 19 T cell receptor beta chains originate from one sample sequenced in a study of T cell repertoires in cytomegalovirus infection. Via MiXCR, TCRdb re-called the reads, giving one row per CDR3 protein. The table includes 100,000 to 150,000 distinct CDR3 sequences, approximately 30% detected once. Their specific antigens are unknown. Sequencing used CD8+ T cells from cultured PBMCs, obtained from culture after CMV antigen stimulation. The receptors come from a human donor in good health (CMV status not recorded). Some clones in this sample may be carry-over from other donors' samples.

This clonotype was seen only a few times. The gene calls are TRBV11-2 and TRBJ2-1, with D perhaps TRBD2 (6 bases). The CDR3 totals 17 residues. V lost 0 bases and J 7 bases, leaving 19 bases between the germline ends. The germline V gene has CDR1 SGHAT and CDR2 FQNNGV. CDR3 sequence reads: CASSLDAEAGSWNEQFF. The CDR3 DNA is TGTGCCAGCAGCTTAGACGCCGAGGCGGGGTCCTGGAATGAGCAGTTCTTC.

The J gene is TRBJ2-2, the V gene TRBV7-9; 7 nucleotides line up with TRBD1. Germline assignment: CDR1 SEHNR and CDR2 FQNEAQ (reference sequence). V lost 4 bases, J lost 4 bases, and 9 bases stayed unmatched. The CDR3 runs to 16 residues. DNA of the CDR3: TGTGCCAGCAGCTCGACAGGGAGCTCTGTCACCGGGGAGCTGTTTTTT. Residues: CASSSTGSSVTGELFF.

This chain links TRBV11-2 with TRBJ2-7; 9 bases line up with TRBD1. Germline trimming cut 8 bases from V and 6 bases from J; bases unmatched to any gene: 8. Germline V gene data show CDR1 as SGHAT and CDR2 as FQNNGV. The CDR3 has 13 residues. The CDR3: CASCQGTGTEQYF. CDR3 nucleotide sequence: TGTGCCAGCTGCCAAGGGACAGGGACCGAGCAGTACTTC.

This clonotype was observed a few times. This rearrangement joins TRBV7-9 to TRBJ2-2; D remains unclear. Germline assignment: CDR1 SEHNR and CDR2 FQNEAQ (reference sequence). The ends were cut back, 3 bases at V and 3 bases at J, with 2 bases in the middle. The CDR3 length is 12 residues. The CDR3 DNA reads as TGTGCCAGCAGCTTTCACACCGGGGAGCTGTTTTTT. This gives the protein CASSFHTGELFF.

The sample holds a few counts of this clonotype. The gene calls are TRBV28 and TRBJ2-1; TRBD2 matches 7 bases. The V segment lost 10 bases and the J segment 2 bases; nucleotides outside the gene matches: 8. Germline V lookup: CDR1 MDHEN, CDR2 SYDVKM. The CDR3 contains 14 residues. DNA of the CDR3: TGTGCCACCTGGGGAGCGGGGACCTACAATGAGCAGTTCTTC. Amino acid sequence: CATWGAGTYNEQFF.

The chain employs TRBV20-1 and TRBJ2-7, with D perhaps TRBD1 (6 bases). V was trimmed by 3 bases and J by 3 bases, leaving 12 bases between them. Looked up from germline, CDR1 is DFQATT and CDR2 is SNEGSKA (reference sequence). The CDR3 is made up of 13 amino acids. The CDR3 nucleotides read TGCAGTGCTAGTTCGGGACACAACTACGAGCAGTACTTC. This codes for CSASSGHNYEQYF.

The table lists this clonotype with a few counts. At one of its ends the junction is not consistent with the germline gene, which may arise from a read error. CDR3 sequence (DNA): TGTGCCAGCAGGTTGGGGTCCGTGAACACTGAAGCTTTCTTT. Translated, it gives CASRLGSVNTEAFF. This sequence joins TRBV5-4 and TRBJ1-1; no clear D. Germline V CDR1 and CDR2: SGHNT, YYREEE (reference sequence). This CDR3 comprises 14 residues.

This clonotype was recorded at least ten times. The J gene is TRBJ1-2, the V gene TRBV29-1, with TRBD1 matching over 10 bases. This CDR3 contains 12 residues. Germline V lookup: CDR1 SQVTM, CDR2 ANQGSEA. The CDR3, as DNA: TGCAGTGTGGACAGGGGGATCCATGGCTACACCTTC. Its protein product is CSVDRGIHGYTF.

The rearrangement uses TRBV15 and TRBJ1-2; 10 bases agree with TRBD1. CDR3 size: 16 residues. CDR1 is LNHNV and CDR2 is YYDKDF in the germline V gene (reference sequence). Trimming removed 4 bases from V and 3 bases from J; junction bases left unmatched: 8. This CDR3 is CATSTSDRGLDYGYTF. The CDR3 bases are TGTGCCACCAGCACCTCTGACAGGGGGCTCGACTATGGCTACACCTTC.

This clonotype has just one count. The chain recombines TRBV7-6 with TRBJ2-3; TRBD1 aligns across 7 bases. Germline V gene data show CDR1 as SGHVS and CDR2 as FNYEAQ. The CDR3 is made up of 16 amino acids. V shed 8 bases and J 3 bases; nucleotides not matched to a gene: 14. In DNA, the CDR3 is TGTGCCAGCGAGCTGGAAGAGGGGGCATCGACAGATACGCAGTATTTT. It codes for CASELEEGASTDTQYF.

The rearrangement links TRBV10-3 to TRBJ2-7, with 10 bases identical to TRBD2. CDR3 length: 17 amino acids. V lost 3 bases and J lost 4; bases outside the gene matches: 12. Germline-derived CDR1 and CDR2 are ENHRY and SYGVKD. The DNA for the CDR3 is TGTGCCATCAGTGACACTAGCGGGGAGGTTATGGGGTACGAGCAGTACTTC. This sequence encodes CAISDTSGEVMGYEQYF.

The rearrangement uses TRBV6-5 and TRBJ2-2; 7 bases map to TRBD1. This CDR3 region has 17 residues. Germline trimming cut 5 bases from V and 3 bases from J; bases unmatched to any gene: 12. Germline lookup yields CDR1 MNHEY and CDR2 SVGAGI. The CDR3 is CASSEVGYTGDTGELFF. The CDR3 nucleotides read TGTGCCAGCAGTGAAGTAGGGTACACAGGGGACACCGGGGAGCTGTTTTTT.

There are a few counts of this clonotype. The V call is TRBV7-9, the J call TRBJ2-1; 9 nucleotides align to TRBD1. Germline V lookup: CDR1 SEHNR, CDR2 FQNEAQ (reference sequence). The ends lost 4 bases at V and 3 bases at J; junction bases unmatched: 7. The CDR3 totals 16 residues. Here the CDR3 reads CASSSSGDRVYNEQFF. The DNA for the CDR3 is TGTGCCAGCAGCTCCAGCGGGGACAGGGTCTACAATGAGCAGTTCTTC.

The chain combines TRBV7-6 with TRBJ1-4; D remains ambiguous. The V gene's germline CDR1 is SGHVS and CDR2 FNYEAQ. Trimming stripped 1 base from V and 0 bases from J, with 6 bases between. This CDR3 is built from 15 residues. The CDR3 DNA follows: TGTGCCAGCAGCTTAGAGGACGCAACTAATGAAAAACTGTTTTTT. The encoded protein is CASSLEDATNEKLFF.

Many counts were recorded for this clonotype. The chain uses TRBV12-3 or TRBV12-4 and TRBJ1-2, with a weak D call TRBD1 (5 bases). CDR3 size: 13 residues. V was shortened by 3 bases and J by 5 bases, with 10 bases between the two germline ends. CDR3 sequence reads: CASSLRQQYGYTF. CDR3 nucleotides: TGTGCCAGCAGTTTGAGACAGCAATATGGCTACACCTTC.

V usage is TRBV7-9 and J usage is TRBJ2-2, with D possibly being TRBD2 (6 bases). Germline lookup yields CDR1 SEHNR and CDR2 FQNEAQ (reference sequence). Trimming removed 4 bases from V and 0 bases from J, with 12 bases in between. There are 16 residues in the CDR3. The DNA for the CDR3 is TGTGCCAGCAGCTCCCTCGGAGGGCCGAACACCGGGGAGCTGTTTTTT. Translating gives CASSSLGGPNTGELFF.

The chain carries TRBV7-2 and TRBJ2-5, with 11 bases identical to TRBD2. CDR3 length equals 15 residues. The V gene's germline CDR1 is SGHTA and CDR2 FQGNSA. Trimming took 5 bases from V and 4 from J; bases not matched to a gene: 6. CDR3 protein: CASSRTSGSGETQYF. The CDR3 region has the DNA TGTGCCAGCAGCCGGACTAGCGGGTCGGGAGAGACCCAGTACTTC.

This clonotype was counted many times. The V call is TRBV10-3, the J call TRBJ2-1; D is undetermined. The ends were cut back, 3 bases at V and 6 bases at J, with 3 bases in the middle. This CDR3 spans 11 amino acids. Looked up from germline, CDR1 is ENHRY and CDR2 is SYGVKD. CDR3 region: CAISDINEQFF. CDR3 coding DNA: TGTGCCATCAGTGACATCAATGAGCAGTTCTTC.

The chain combines TRBV25-1 with TRBJ2-5; the match to TRBD2 covers 14 bases. The germline CDR1 and CDR2 sequences are MGHDK and SYGVNS. With V trimmed by 2 bases and J by 5 bases, 4 bases remained unmatched. The CDR3 loop spans 16 amino acids. The CDR3 region is CASSERTSGGRETQYF. The CDR3, as DNA: TGTGCCAGCAGTGAAAGGACTAGCGGGGGGCGGGAGACCCAGTACTTC.